The TCR beta chain described here comes from a study of blood T cell repertoires in COVID-19. On the study more broadly: From the United States, Italy and Spain came samples of acute and convalescent COVID-19.

In the original workflow: Estimation of nucleated cell counts relied on the amplification of reference gene primers. Here immunoSEQ multiplex PCR was the method, and the copy in TCRdb shows in-frame clones only, minus some. V, J and clone size are taken as reported in that table, and D and trimming were inferred from the DNA itself. The sample records 140,000 to 150,000 clones, 84% being singletons. Germline V CDR1 and CDR2: SGHRS, YFSETQ. CDR3 length: 13 residues. Trimming took off 3 bases at V and 9 bases at J, with 13 bases between the two ends. The rearrangement links TRBV5-1 to TRBJ1-5; maybe TRBD1 (6 bases). The receptor's source is a human donor in a cohort sampled during active COVID-19. Sequenced sample: peripheral blood. The CDR3, as DNA: TGCGCCAGCAGCTCAGAAGGGGGATGGCCCCAGCATTTT. Amino acid sequence: CASSSEGGWPQHF. Complete variable domain (other parts from reference TRBV5-1 and TRBJ1-5): KAGVTQTPRYLIKTRGQQVTLSCSPISGHRSVSWYQQTPGQGLQFLFEYFSETQRNKGNFPGRFSGRQFSNSRSEMNVSTLELGDSALYLCASSSEGGWPQHFGDGTRLSIL.